One and the same sample provided the 12 T cell receptor beta chains below, sequenced in a study of cytotoxic CD8 clonotypes in ibrutinib-treated CLL. TCRdb keeps only in-frame clones here, not all; method: immunoSEQ multiplex PCR. The sample lists about 300,000 clones; less than 85% were seen once. The specimen comprised PBMCs, sampled at disease progression, from a patient treated with ibrutinib. All receptors derive from a human donor with chronic lymphocytic leukemia.

This clone was recorded a few times. The same CDR3 is also encoded by other DNA sequences in this sample. The chain couples TRBV7-9 to TRBJ2-7; D possibly corresponds to TRBD1 (6 bases). The CDR3 is made up of 12 amino acids. In germline, CDR1 is SEHNR, CDR2 FQNEAQ (reference sequence). V lost 4 bases and J 4 bases, leaving 8 bases between the germline ends. For the CDR3, the DNA is TGTGCCAGCAGCTCCCAGGGGTACGAGCAGTACTTC. This gives the protein CASSSQGYEQYF.

V and J are TRBV18 and TRBJ1-5, with unresolved D. V lost 2 bases and J 0 bases, leaving 8 bases between the germline ends. CDR3 length: 15 residues. CDR1 KGHSH and CDR2 LQKENI come from the germline V gene. The CDR3 DNA is TGTGCCAGCTCACCAACACATTATAGCAATCAGCCCCAGCATTTT. Protein product: CASSPTHYSNQPQHF.

The chain employs TRBV10-3 and TRBJ2-3; tentative D call: TRBD1 (5 bases). CDR1 and CDR2 (germline): ENHRY, SYGVKD. This CDR3 comprises 14 residues. V was trimmed by 6 bases and J by 0 bases, leaving 10 bases between them. This CDR3 is CAISPTVSTDTQYF. CDR3 nucleotides: TGTGCCATCAGCCCGACAGTTAGCACAGATACGCAGTATTTT.

The chain uses TRBV6-5 and TRBJ1-2; D gene uncertain. This CDR3 is 11 amino acids long. CDR1 is MNHEY, CDR2 SVGAGI, per germline. The V end was cut by 8 bases, the J end by 7 bases, with 11 bases between. The DNA of the CDR3 is TGTGCCAGCGAGTCCCCGCGTGGCTACACCTTC. It encodes CASESPRGYTF.

This clone has more than one count but fewer than ten. CDR3 coding DNA: TGCAGCCAAGCGACCCAGTACTTC. Translation gives CSQATQYF. V is TRBV1 and J is TRBJ2-5; TRBD2, the table's D call, lacks a check against the DNA. TRBV1 is a known pseudogene. CDR3 length equals 8 residues.

The V call is TRBV18, the J call TRBJ1-4; D is undetermined. V shed 3 bases and J shed 8 bases, with 10 bases lying between them. Germline CDR1 is KGHSH and CDR2 is LQKENI. The CDR3 is 13 residues long. CDR3: CASSPAPGEKLFF. CDR3 bases: TGTGCCAGCTCACCTGCCCCTGGAGAAAAACTGTTTTTT.

V usage is TRBV29-1 and J usage is TRBJ2-1; possibly TRBD1 for D (6 bases). Germline CDR1 is SQVTM and CDR2 is ANQGSEA. The V gene lost 7 bases and the J gene lost 2 bases, with 12 bases spanning the gap. The CDR3 has 13 residues. This CDR3 reads CSAVGAAYNEQFF. For the CDR3, the DNA is TGCAGCGCTGTGGGGGCAGCCTACAATGAGCAGTTCTTC.

This chain links TRBV6-6 with TRBJ1-2; no firm D call. From germline, CDR1 is MNHNY and CDR2 SVGAGI (reference sequence). The V end was cut by 6 bases, the J end by 10 bases, with 24 bases between. This CDR3 has 15 residues. The DNA of the CDR3 is TGTGCCAGCAGCCCACTTGTTGTGAGACCGGTAAACTACACCTTC. Encoded protein: CASSPLVVRPVNYTF.

The chain combines TRBV9 with TRBJ2-5, with 13 nucleotides matching TRBD2. The ends lost 3 bases at V and 5 bases at J; junction bases unmatched: 4. The CDR3 consists of 15 residues. Germline CDR1 SGDLS, CDR2 YYNGEE. In DNA, the CDR3 is TGTGCCAGCAGCGCAGGACTAGCGGGGGCGGAGACCCAGTACTTC. The encoded protein is CASSAGLAGAETQYF.

This clone was found once. V and J are TRBV4-1 and TRBJ2-5; 8 positions match TRBD1. Trimming cost V 1 base and J 3 bases; bases outside gene matches: 1. CDR3 length: 14 residues. Germline lookup yields CDR1 MGHRA and CDR2 YSYEKL. This chain's CDR3 is CASSQAQGEETQYF. The CDR3 DNA sequence: TGCGCCAGCAGCCAAGCACAGGGGGAAGAGACCCAGTACTTC.

The rearrangement links TRBV5-5 to TRBJ2-4; the D gene is possibly TRBD1 (6 bases). V lost 1 base and J 6 bases, leaving 8 bases between the germline ends. Per the germline V gene, CDR1 is SGHKS and CDR2 is YYEKEE (reference sequence). The CDR3 sequence is 13 residues long. The CDR3 coding sequence is TGTGCCAGCAGCTTGACGGACAGAAACATTCAGTACTTC. This gives the protein CASSLTDRNIQYF.

The CDR3 reads CATRGYGYGELFF. For the CDR3, the DNA is TGTGCCACCAGGGGATACGGATACGGGGAACTGTTTTTT. The chain carries TRBV15 and TRBJ1-4; D is unresolved. CDR1 LNHNV and CDR2 YYDKDF come from the germline V gene (reference sequence). The CDR3 covers 13 residues. V shed 6 bases and J shed 12 bases, with 17 bases lying between them.